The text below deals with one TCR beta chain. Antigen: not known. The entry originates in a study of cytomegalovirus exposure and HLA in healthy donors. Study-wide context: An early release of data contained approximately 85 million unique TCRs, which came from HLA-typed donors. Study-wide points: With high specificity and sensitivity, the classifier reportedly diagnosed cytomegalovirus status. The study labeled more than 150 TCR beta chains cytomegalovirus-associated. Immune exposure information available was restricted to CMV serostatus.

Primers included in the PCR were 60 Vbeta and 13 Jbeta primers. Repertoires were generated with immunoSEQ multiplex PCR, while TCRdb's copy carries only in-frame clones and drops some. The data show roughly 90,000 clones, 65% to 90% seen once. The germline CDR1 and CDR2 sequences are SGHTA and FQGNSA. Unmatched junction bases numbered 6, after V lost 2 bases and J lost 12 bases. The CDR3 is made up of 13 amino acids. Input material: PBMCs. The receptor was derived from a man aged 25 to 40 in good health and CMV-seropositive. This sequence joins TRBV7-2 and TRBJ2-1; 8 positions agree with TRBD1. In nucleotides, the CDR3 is TGTGCCAGCAGCTTAAACCCCGGGACAGGGCAGTTCTTC. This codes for CASSLNPGTGQFF. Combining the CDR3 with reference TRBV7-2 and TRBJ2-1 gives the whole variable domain GAGVSQSPSNKVTEKGKDVELRCDPISGHTALYWYRQSLGQGLEFLIYFQGNSAPDKSGLPSDRFSAERTGGSVSTLTIQRTQQEDSAVYLCASSLNPGTGQFFGPGTRLTVL.